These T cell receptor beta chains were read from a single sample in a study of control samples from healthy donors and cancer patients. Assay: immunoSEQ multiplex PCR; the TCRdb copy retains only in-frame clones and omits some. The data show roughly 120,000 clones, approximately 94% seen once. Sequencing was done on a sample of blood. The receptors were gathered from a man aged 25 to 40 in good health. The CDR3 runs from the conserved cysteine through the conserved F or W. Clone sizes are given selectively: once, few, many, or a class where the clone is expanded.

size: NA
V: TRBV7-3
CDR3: CASSLRRNTDTQYF

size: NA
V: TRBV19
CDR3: CASSPREVGDQETQYF

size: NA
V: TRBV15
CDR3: CATSHRAFSGNTIYF

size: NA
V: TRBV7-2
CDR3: CASSLGQTRKHQPQHF

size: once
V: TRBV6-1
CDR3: CASSGRSLGSSYNSPLHF

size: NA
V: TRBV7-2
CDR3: CASSGTGFEAFF

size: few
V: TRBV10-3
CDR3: CAISETLAGKYYEQYF

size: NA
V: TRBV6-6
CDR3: CASSYSSEQLSYEQYF

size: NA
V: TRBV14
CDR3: CASSRDKLNTEAFF

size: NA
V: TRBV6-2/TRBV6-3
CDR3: CASSYGISYEQYF

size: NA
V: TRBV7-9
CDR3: CASSTSFGTEAFF

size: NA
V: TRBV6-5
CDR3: CASRMGGTIYF

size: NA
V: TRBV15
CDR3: CATSRESVQGYNEQFF

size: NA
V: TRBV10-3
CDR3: CAISEVQGVRAGANVLTF

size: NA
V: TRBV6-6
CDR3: CASSYSYREVYGYTF

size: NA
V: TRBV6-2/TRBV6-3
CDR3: CASSYSLGDGRNIQYF

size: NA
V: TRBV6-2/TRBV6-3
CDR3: CASSQGGGLDNEQFF

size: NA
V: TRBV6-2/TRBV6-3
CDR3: CASSLQGSGELFF

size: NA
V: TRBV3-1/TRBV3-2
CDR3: CASRGPRAHYGYTF

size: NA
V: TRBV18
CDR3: CASSPMGLPTDTQYF

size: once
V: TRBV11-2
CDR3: CASSLDLPSNEQFF

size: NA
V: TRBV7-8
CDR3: CASSLERIRPEINEKLFF

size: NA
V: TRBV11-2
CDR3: CASSLVGVGGNEQFF

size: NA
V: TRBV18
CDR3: CASSLDPRLGNEQFF

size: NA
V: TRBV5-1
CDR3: CASSLERGLSETQYF

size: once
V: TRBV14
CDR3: CASSSWDREGFPQYF

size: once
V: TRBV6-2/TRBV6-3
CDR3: CASSYSGAGWSNQPQHF

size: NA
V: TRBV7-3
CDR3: CASSLIGGTDTQYF

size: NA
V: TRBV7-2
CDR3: CASSPGVLGEQFF

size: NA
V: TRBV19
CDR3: CASSTPTDVNEKLFF

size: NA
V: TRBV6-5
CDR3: CASRPGGADTEAFF

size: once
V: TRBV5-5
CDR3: CASSLAASGGAYEQYF

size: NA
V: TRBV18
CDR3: CASTSDRTAEAFF